This T cell receptor (beta chain) derives from a study of T cells in Graves' hyperthyroidism and ophthalmopathy. TCR beta CDR3 regions were amplified from RNA. Carried out on the TCR CDR3, a first-round RT-PCR used the HTBI primer set. TCRdb itself ran the multiplex PCR reads through MiXCR, one entry per CDR3 protein. The profile covers roughly 570,000 distinct CDR3 sequences, with 15% to 19% appearing a single time and roughly 6.6% taken by the ten largest. This clonotype appeared many times. Disease duration under 2 months; hyperthyroidism patients were aged 18 to 65. The PBMCs were sourced from fresh peripheral blood (approximately 10 ml). Sequencing was done on a sample of blood. This sequence was found in a woman in her 30s with Graves' hyperthyroidism.

The CDR3 bases are TGCAGTGCTAGAGTGGGACGGAACTCTGGAAACACCATATATTTT. As protein: CSARVGRNSGNTIYF. The chain joins TRBV20-1 to TRBJ1-3; TRBD1 is a possible D gene (5 bases). V was pared by 1 base and J by 0 bases, with 10 bases between. Germline assignment: CDR1 DFQATT and CDR2 SNEGSKA (reference sequence). The CDR3 has 15 amino acids.